Shown below are 23 T cell receptor beta chains from a single sample sequenced in a study of blood T cell repertoires in COVID-19. Sequencing was performed with immunoSEQ multiplex PCR; in TCRdb, only in-frame clones are kept and a portion is missing. The table records 350,000 to 400,000 clones, 85% to 90% of them present only once. Sequencing used PBMCs or T cells enriched from blood (not recorded which). All receptors come from a woman aged 25 to 45 with acute COVID-19.

The rearrangement links TRBV30 to TRBJ1-2; TRBD1 is a possible D gene (5 bases). Trimming removed 3 bases at V and 8 bases at J, with 13 bases between. CDR1 GTSNPN and CDR2 SVGIG come from the germline V gene (reference sequence). CDR3 length: 12 residues. The CDR3 coding sequence is TGTGCCTGGAGCGGGGGGTTGGGAGGCTACACCTTC. This codes for CAWSGGLGGYTF.

The chain links TRBV7-2 to TRBJ1-6; 8 bases agree with TRBD1. V was pared by 5 bases and J by 7 bases, with 7 bases of the junction left unmatched. Germline loops: CDR1 SGHTA, CDR2 FQGNSA. This CDR3 is 15 amino acids long. CDR3 sequence reads: CASSLGQGNNSPLHF. CDR3 sequence (DNA): TGTGCCAGCAGCCTTGGACAGGGTAACAATTCACCCCTCCACTTT.

For this clone: Other nucleotide sequences in the sample specify the same CDR3. This chain connects TRBV18 to TRBJ2-7, with a possible D match to TRBD2 (7 bases). The length of the CDR3 is 14 residues. Trimming left V 6 bases short and J 0 bases short, with 12 bases between. CDR1 and CDR2 from the germline V gene are KGHSH and LQKENI. The CDR3 spells CASSPGGRSYEQYF. CDR3 sequence (DNA): TGTGCCAGCTCCCCCGGGGGGCGCTCCTACGAGCAGTACTTC.

This chain joins TRBV6-5 and TRBJ1-4; D is ambiguous. V was trimmed by 0 bases and J by 8 bases, leaving 10 bases between them. Germline CDR1 reads MNHEY; CDR2 reads SVGAGI. The CDR3 has 14 residues. CDR3 in DNA: TGTGCCAGCAGTTACTCCCTGAGCGGGGAAAAACTGTTTTTT. Protein sequence: CASSYSLSGEKLFF.

V gene TRBV9 combines with J gene TRBJ2-2, with TRBD1 matching 10 bases. There are 15 residues in the CDR3. The germline V gene has CDR1 SGDLS and CDR2 YYNGEE. With 3 bases clipped from V and 6 bases from J, the junction kept 5 bases outside the gene matches. The CDR3, as DNA: TGTGCCAGCAGCGGTCCCGGGACAGGGGCCGGGGAGCTGTTTTTT. Protein: CASSGPGTGAGELFF.

V and J are TRBV7-6 and TRBJ1-2; D ambiguous. This CDR3 has 13 amino acids. Germline loops: CDR1 SGHVS, CDR2 FNYEAQ. The V gene lost 6 bases and the J gene lost 4 bases, with 12 bases spanning the gap. The CDR3 loop is CASSTAHFYGYTF. The CDR3 region has the DNA TGTGCCAGCAGTACCGCCCACTTCTATGGCTACACCTTC.

The rearrangement uses TRBV7-2 and TRBJ1-4; D possibly corresponds to TRBD1 (6 bases). The CDR3 runs 15 residues. Germline loops: CDR1 SGHTA, CDR2 FQGNSA. Trimming stripped 5 bases from V and 2 bases from J, with 12 bases between. The CDR3 loop reads CASSVTGHTNEKLFF. CDR3 DNA: TGTGCCAGCAGCGTCACAGGGCACACTAATGAAAAACTGTTTTTT.

The CDR3 is CASVGTGRHNEQFF. In DNA, the CDR3 is TGCGCCAGCGTCGGGACAGGGCGGCACAATGAGCAGTTCTTC. The chain uses TRBV5-1 and TRBJ2-1, with TRBD1 matching 9 bases. The V gene's germline CDR1 is SGHRS and CDR2 YFSETQ. The V segment lost 7 bases and the J segment 5 bases; nucleotides outside the gene matches: 7. CDR3 size: 14 residues.

The V gene is TRBV7-2, the J gene TRBJ1-4; D remains ambiguous. The CDR3 consists of 12 residues. The V end was cut by 2 bases, the J end by 10 bases, with 8 bases between. Per germline, CDR1 SGHTA and CDR2 FQGNSA. The CDR3: CASSLNPVKLFF. The CDR3 bases are TGTGCCAGCAGCTTAAACCCGGTAAAACTGTTTTTT.

This chain joins TRBV3-1 (or the pseudogene TRBV3-2) and TRBJ1-2; 7 positions match TRBD1. With 3 bases clipped from V and 7 bases from J, the junction kept 5 bases outside the gene matches. There are 13 residues in the CDR3. CDR1 is LGHDT, CDR2 YNNKEL, per germline (reference sequence). The CDR3 nucleotides read TGTGCCAGCAGCCAGATACAGGGGACTGGCTACACCTTC. This encodes CASSQIQGTGYTF.

CDR3 sequence: CASSVGQGADQPQHF. The CDR3 DNA is TGTGCCAGCAGCGTAGGACAGGGGGCCGATCAGCCCCAGCATTTT. The chain carries TRBV9 and TRBJ1-5; the match to TRBD1 covers 10 bases. Germline CDR1 SGDLS, CDR2 YYNGEE. The J segment lost 5 bases and the V segment lost 0 bases, leaving 2 bases of the junction unmatched. The CDR3 has 15 residues. The variable domain in full, with the rest retrieved from reference TRBV9 and TRBJ1-5, is DSGVTQTPKHLITATGQRVTLRCSPRSGDLSVYWYQQSLDQGLQFLIQYYNGEERAKGNILERFSAQQFPDLHSELNLSSLELGDSALYFCASSVGQGADQPQHFGDGTRLSIL.

Turning to this clone: Distinct nucleotide sequences in the sample also encode this CDR3. The CDR3: CASSEGQGTDTQYF. The CDR3 DNA reads TGTGCCAGCAGCGAAGGACAGGGCACAGATACGCAGTATTTT. The chain links TRBV9 to TRBJ2-3; 7 bases fit TRBD1. V dropped 3 bases and J dropped 1; count of bases not matched to a gene: 2. The CDR3 runs 14 residues. Germline lookup yields CDR1 SGDLS and CDR2 YYNGEE.

This chain links TRBV6-5 with TRBJ2-7, with 9 bases aligning to TRBD2. V shed 2 bases and J 2 bases; nucleotides not matched to a gene: 4. Per germline, CDR1 MNHEY and CDR2 SVGAGI. The CDR3 consists of 15 residues. Written as DNA, the CDR3 is TGTGCCAGCAGTTACCGCGGGGGGGGAGCCTACGAGCAGTACTTC. Residues: CASSYRGGGAYEQYF.

The chain has TRBV30 and TRBJ2-1, with 9 bases fitting TRBD2. The CDR3 loop spans 16 amino acids. The junction had 15 bases not matched to a gene; V was cut back by 2 bases and J by 10 bases. Germline V gene data show CDR1 as GTSNPN and CDR2 as SVGIG (reference sequence). DNA of the CDR3: TGTGCCTGGAGTCCCGAAGCGGGGGGCCGTAACTTGGAGCAGTTCTTC. Translating gives CAWSPEAGGRNLEQFF.

The chain is built from TRBV7-2 and TRBJ1-2, with 7 bases that match TRBD1. This CDR3 region has 14 residues. V shed 5 bases, J shed 4 bases, and the junction held 7 bases outside the gene matches. Germline CDR1 SGHTA, CDR2 FQGNSA. CDR3 in amino acids: CASSPGTAVYGYTF. CDR3 coding DNA: TGTGCCAGCAGCCCCGGGACAGCAGTCTATGGCTACACCTTC.

The gene calls are TRBV3-1 (or the pseudogene TRBV3-2) and TRBJ1-2; the D is unclear. The germline V and J ends were trimmed by 4 bases and 1 base, with 10 bases remaining between them. This CDR3 region has 14 residues. CDR1 is LGHDT and CDR2 is YNNKEL in the germline V gene (reference sequence). The CDR3 here is CASSLKQLNYGYTF. CDR3 coding DNA: TGTGCCAGCAGCCTAAAACAGCTTAACTATGGCTACACCTTC.

This clone has only a few counts. The chain combines TRBV19 with TRBJ1-1; the match to TRBD1 covers 7 bases. In germline, CDR1 is LNHDA, CDR2 SQIVND (reference sequence). With V trimmed by 5 bases and J by 5 bases, 14 bases remained unmatched. The CDR3 runs to 16 residues. The CDR3: CASSFLATGEGTEAFF. The CDR3 nucleotides read TGTGCCAGTAGTTTTCTCGCCACAGGGGAAGGAACTGAAGCTTTCTTT.

J is TRBJ1-3 and V is TRBV7-9, with TRBD1 identical over 7 bases. Germline-derived CDR1 and CDR2 are SEHNR and FQNEAQ (reference sequence). The CDR3 spans 17 residues. V lost 0 bases and J lost 2; bases outside the gene matches: 7. This CDR3 is CASSLARQGSAGNTIYF. The CDR3 nucleotides are TGTGCCAGCAGCTTAGCAAGACAGGGATCAGCTGGAAACACCATATATTTT.

V usage is TRBV19 and J usage is TRBJ1-1; TRBD1 agrees at 7 bases. Germline CDR1 is LNHDA and CDR2 is SQIVND (reference sequence). CDR3 length equals 17 residues. The V segment lost 3 bases and the J segment 0 bases; nucleotides outside the gene matches: 10. CDR3 loop: CASSMDRWGGMNTEAFF. The CDR3 DNA reads as TGTGCCAGTAGTATGGACAGGTGGGGAGGCATGAACACTGAAGCTTTCTTT.

The rearrangement uses TRBV7-9 and TRBJ2-1; 8 bases fit TRBD1. The CDR3 spans 16 residues. Germline V gene lookup returns CDR1 SEHNR and CDR2 FQNEAQ (reference sequence). The junction had 12 bases not matched to a gene; V was cut back by 5 bases and J by 6 bases. CDR3 in DNA: TGTGCCAGCAGCCCTAGCCTGACAGGGGTAGGCAATGAGCAGTTCTTC. It translates to CASSPSLTGVGNEQFF.

The chain is built from TRBV7-2 and TRBJ1-5; the D gene is possibly TRBD1 (5 bases). V gave up 0 bases and J gave up 4 bases, with 13 bases separating them. Germline CDR1 and CDR2: SGHTA and FQGNSA. This CDR3 is built from 16 residues. CDR3 region: CASSLAKGQGNQPQHF. Here the CDR3 DNA reads TGTGCCAGCAGCTTAGCGAAAGGCCAGGGTAATCAGCCCCAGCATTTT.

The V gene is TRBV9, the J gene TRBJ1-3; 7 nucleotides line up with TRBD1. V trimming: 2 bases; J trimming: 0 bases; junction bases outside the gene matches: 5. In germline, CDR1 is SGDLS, CDR2 YYNGEE. The CDR3 sequence is 16 residues long. In nucleotides, the CDR3 is TGTGCCAGCAGCGTGACCGGGACAGTCTCTGGAAACACCATATATTTT. Protein product: CASSVTGTVSGNTIYF.

The J gene is TRBJ2-7, the V gene TRBV6-6; D is possibly TRBD2 (5 bases). CDR1 MNHNY and CDR2 SVGAGI come from the germline V gene (reference sequence). This CDR3 has 13 residues. The germline V and J ends were trimmed by 2 bases and 6 bases, with 11 bases remaining between them. The CDR3: CASSYGLALEQYF. CDR3 DNA: TGTGCCAGCAGTTACGGGCTAGCCCTCGAGCAGTACTTC.